This TCR beta chain was sequenced in a study of OX40 agonist ivuxolimab in advanced cancers. Findings of the study overall: Some of the lowest clonal expansion was seen in partial responders at 0.1-3.0 mg/kg. On average, CD8+ T cells showed a greater number of expanded clones than CD4+.

This clone came up a few times. Antigen specificity is unknown. The V end lost 5 bases, the J end lost 7 bases, and 17 bases lay between the germline ends. The CDR3 has 14 residues. From germline, CDR1 is SGHAT and CDR2 FQNNGV. The method was immunoSEQ multiplex PCR; TCRdb's version includes in-frame clones alone and lacks a portion of them. Of tens of thousands of clones listed, 70% to 90% are singletons. The clonotype originates from an adult with an advanced solid tumor such as melanoma, head and neck, liver or kidney cancer. The chain recombines TRBV11-2 with TRBJ1-2; possibly TRBD1 for D (6 bases). Here the sequenced sample was CD4+ or CD8+ T cells sorted from blood, taken in a trial of the OX40 agonist ivuxolimab. CDR3 DNA: TGTGCCAGCAGCCCGACCCAGGGGCGGGTTGGCTACACCTTC. Its protein is CASSPTQGRVGYTF.